One sample yielded the 32 T cell receptor beta chains listed below, sequenced in a study of T-cell memory formation after mild COVID-19. TCRdb reprocessed the 5' RACE reads via MiXCR and lists one record per CDR3 protein. This sample has 85,000 to 130,000 distinct CDR3 sequences; 11% occur once, and the top ten carry about 40%. The material sequenced was PBMCs or a T cell subset sorted from them (not recorded which). Receptors originate from a man in his late teens or twenties who had mild COVID-19 (a few samples of this study predate the infection). Cell type and time point are not known.

The chain has TRBV2 and TRBJ1-5; 7 bases line up with TRBD1. Germline CDR1 SNHLY, CDR2 FYNNEI. There are 15 residues in the CDR3. J gave up 5 bases and V 4 bases, and 8 bases lay outside the gene matches. CDR3: CASSAGRQGDQPQHF. The CDR3, as DNA: TGTGCCAGCAGTGCCGGGAGGCAGGGGGATCAGCCCCAGCATTTT.

Of note for this clonotype: Sequence at one end of the junction differs from germline and may be a read error. The CDR3, as DNA: TGTGCCAGAAGCCCGGGGGTTCCCTACAATGAGCAGTTCTTC. Protein sequence: CARSPGVPYNEQFF. The chain has TRBV14 and TRBJ2-1, with D possibly matching TRBD2 (6 bases). This CDR3 contains 14 residues. Looked up from germline, CDR1 is SGHDN and CDR2 is FVKESK.

This clonotype was recorded a few times. V is TRBV4-3 and J is TRBJ2-1; 8 positions match TRBD2. V shed 1 base, J shed 0 bases, and the junction held 8 bases outside the gene matches. The germline CDR1 and CDR2 sequences are LGHNA and YSLEER. CDR3 size: 18 residues. The DNA for the CDR3 is TGCGCCAGCAGCCAAGGGATCGGGGGGGATAACTCCTACAATGAGCAGTTCTTC. Translated, it gives CASSQGIGGDNSYNEQFF.

There are a few counts of this clonotype. This rearrangement joins TRBV12-3 or TRBV12-4 to TRBJ2-5, with unresolved D. Trimming left V 6 bases short and J 1 base short, with 9 bases between. This CDR3 region has 13 residues. The CDR3: CASRPGPQETQYF. The CDR3 region has the DNA TGTGCCAGCAGACCCGGACCCCAAGAGACCCAGTACTTC.

The genes are TRBV5-1 and TRBJ2-2; D perhaps matches TRBD2 (5 bases). The CDR3 consists of 15 residues. Trimming shortened V by 2 bases and J by 2 bases, and 10 bases separated the two germline ends. CDR1 and CDR2 (germline): SGHRS, YFSETQ. The CDR3 loop reads CASSFSGANTGELFF. CDR3 in DNA: TGCGCCAGCAGCTTCAGCGGTGCAAACACCGGGGAGCTGTTTTTT. The whole variable domain, remainder taken from reference TRBV5-1 and TRBJ2-2, is KAGVTQTPRYLIKTRGQQVTLSCSPISGHRSVSWYQQTPGQGLQFLFEYFSETQRNKGNFPGRFSGRQFSNSRSEMNVSTLELGDSALYLCASSFSGANTGELFFGEGSRLTVL.

This clonotype has more than one count but fewer than ten. V is TRBV7-9 and J is TRBJ1-6; D call uncertain. Deletions cut 0 bases from V and 10 bases from J, with 25 bases between. CDR3 length equals 19 residues. Germline V gene data show CDR1 as SEHNR and CDR2 as FQNEAQ (reference sequence). The CDR3 nucleotides are TGTGCCAGCAGCTTAGCGCTGGAGGTCTGGCAGCTTACTGGATCACCCCTCCACTTT. Protein: CASSLALEVWQLTGSPLHF.

The chain couples TRBV9 to TRBJ2-3, with 7 bases matching TRBD2. The V segment lost 0 bases and the J segment 1 base; nucleotides outside the gene matches: 5. This CDR3 is built from 16 residues. From germline, CDR1 is SGDLS and CDR2 YYNGEE. This chain's CDR3 is CASSVENRGGTDTQYF. The CDR3 nucleotides read TGTGCCAGCAGCGTAGAAAATCGGGGGGGCACAGATACGCAGTATTTT.

This rearrangement joins TRBV12-3 or TRBV12-4 to TRBJ1-1, with D uncertain. Deletions cut 5 bases from V and 8 bases from J, with 9 bases between. The CDR3 loop spans 11 amino acids. In DNA form, the CDR3 reads TGTGCCAGCAGTCCCGGTCCCGAAGCTTTCTTT. Amino acid sequence: CASSPGPEAFF.

This chain uses TRBV11-2 with TRBJ2-5; 12 nucleotides align to TRBD2. CDR1 SGHAT and CDR2 FQNNGV come from the germline V gene. This CDR3 contains 15 residues. V dropped 5 bases and J dropped 2; count of bases not matched to a gene: 3. The CDR3 region is CASSPTSGGQETQYF. The CDR3, as DNA: TGTGCCAGCAGCCCTACTAGCGGGGGGCAAGAGACCCAGTACTTC.

This clonotype was found a few times. J is TRBJ1-1 and V is TRBV12-3 or TRBV12-4, with unresolved D. The V and J ends lost 3 bases and 1 base respectively, with 6 bases between them. This CDR3 has 13 amino acids. This chain's CDR3 is CASSFGKNTEAFF. CDR3 sequence (DNA): TGTGCCAGCAGTTTTGGAAAGAACACTGAAGCTTTCTTT.

This rearrangement joins TRBV10-3 to TRBJ1-1, with no clear D. CDR3 size: 14 residues. Germline V CDR1 and CDR2: ENHRY, SYGVKD. Trimming took 3 bases from V and 1 from J, leaving 9 bases between them. Here the CDR3 reads CAISDPTKNTEAFF. The CDR3, as DNA: TGTGCCATCAGTGACCCCACCAAGAACACTGAAGCTTTCTTT.

There are many counts of this clonotype. CDR3 DNA: TGTGCCAGCAGCTTTACAGGGGGAGGCTACACCTTC. It yields the protein CASSFTGGGYTF. The chain recombines TRBV7-2 with TRBJ1-2; 8 bases align to TRBD1. Losses at the gene ends were 3 bases for V and 8 bases for J; bases not matched to a gene: 2. CDR3 length: 12 amino acids. Germline values: CDR1 SGHTA, CDR2 FQGNSA.

The gene calls are TRBV3-1 and TRBJ2-3; 7 bases fit TRBD1. The CDR3 has 16 amino acids. With V trimmed by 2 bases and J by 7 bases, 12 bases remained unmatched. Germline assignment: CDR1 LGHDT and CDR2 YNNKEL (reference sequence). The CDR3 nucleotides read TGTGCCAGCAGCCAATCCCGGGACAGATCTTCCTATACGCAGTATTTT. Its translation is CASSQSRDRSSYTQYF.

This clonotype was seen many times. For the CDR3, the DNA is TGTGCCAGCAGCTATGGGCGGGAGACCCAGTACTTC. It encodes CASSYGRETQYF. The J gene is TRBJ2-5, the V gene TRBV7-8; D ambiguous. The V end lost 4 bases, the J end lost 5 bases, and 8 bases lay between the germline ends. From germline, CDR1 is SGHVS and CDR2 FQNEAQ. This CDR3 contains 12 residues. The entire variable domain, with the rest obtained from reference TRBV7-8 and TRBJ2-5, is as follows: GAGVSQSPRYKVAKRGQDVALRCDPISGHVSLFWYQQALGQGPEFLTYFQNEAQLDKSGLPSDRFFAERPEGSVSTLKIQRTQQEDSAVYLCASSYGRETQYFGPGTRLLVL.

This clonotype has more than one count but fewer than ten. This chain connects TRBV24-1 to TRBJ2-1; 7 nucleotides agree with TRBD1. With 4 bases clipped from V and 0 bases from J, the junction kept 5 bases outside the gene matches. CDR3 size: 16 residues. Germline-derived CDR1 and CDR2 are KGHDR and SFDVKD. The CDR3 region is CATSDRDSSSYNEQFF. Here the CDR3 DNA reads TGTGCCACCAGTGACAGGGACAGCAGCTCCTACAATGAGCAGTTCTTC.

This rearrangement joins TRBV19 to TRBJ1-1, with TRBD1 matching 9 bases. CDR3 length: 16 residues. Germline CDR1 is LNHDA and CDR2 is SQIVND (reference sequence). V lost 6 bases and J lost 1; bases outside the gene matches: 9. The CDR3 bases are TGTGCCAGTAGACCTACAGGGGGCAGGGGGAACACTGAAGCTTTCTTT. It is translated as CASRPTGGRGNTEAFF.

The chain recombines TRBV12-3 or TRBV12-4 with TRBJ2-5; tentative D call: TRBD2 (5 bases). The length of the CDR3 is 13 residues. V lost 3 bases to trimming and J lost 2 bases, with 7 bases between them. In DNA form, the CDR3 reads TGTGCCAGCAGTTTCGGGGAACAAGAGACCCAGTACTTC. This gives the protein CASSFGEQETQYF.

This clonotype was counted many times. The chain carries TRBV28 and TRBJ1-6; D is unclear. Germline CDR1 is MDHEN and CDR2 is SYDVKM. The CDR3 consists of 15 residues. The ends were cut back, 8 bases at V and 0 bases at J, with 11 bases in the middle. The CDR3 sequence is CASLRSSSYNSPLHF. The CDR3 nucleotides are TGTGCCAGCTTGAGGTCCAGCTCCTATAATTCACCCCTCCACTTT.

The sample holds many counts of this clonotype. The J gene is TRBJ1-3, the V gene TRBV4-3; D remains ambiguous. The V gene lost 1 base and the J gene lost 4 bases, with 11 bases spanning the gap. Germline CDR1 is LGHNA and CDR2 is YSLEER. CDR3 length equals 15 residues. The CDR3 nucleotides are TGCGCCAGCAGCCAAGGGCTTGCCCCCGGAAACACCATATATTTT. Translation gives CASSQGLAPGNTIYF.

Only a few counts were recorded for this clonotype. The chain joins TRBV12-3 or TRBV12-4 to TRBJ2-3; tentative D call: TRBD1 (6 bases). The V end lost 3 bases, the J end lost 3 bases, and 10 bases lay between the germline ends. The CDR3 spans 14 residues. The CDR3 sequence is CASSLPQGTDTQYF. In DNA form, the CDR3 reads TGTGCCAGCAGTTTGCCTCAGGGGACAGATACGCAGTATTTT.

This clonotype was counted between two and nine times. The genes are TRBV2 and TRBJ2-7; 9 bases line up with TRBD2. Trimming took 6 bases from V and 6 from J; bases not matched to a gene: 9. The CDR3 runs to 14 residues. Germline V CDR1 and CDR2: SNHLY, FYNNEI. In nucleotides, the CDR3 is TGTGCCAGCAGCGACTTTAGCGGGGGAGGCGAGCAGTACGTC. It specifies CASSDFSGGGEQYV.

V usage is TRBV7-9 and J usage is TRBJ1-4; D not resolved. With 3 bases removed from V and 7 bases from J, the gap between germline ends came to 15 bases. The CDR3 length is 15 residues. Germline assignment: CDR1 SEHNR and CDR2 FQNEAQ (reference sequence). CDR3 sequence: CASSFGPFEGEKLFF. In DNA form, the CDR3 reads TGTGCCAGCAGCTTCGGGCCTTTTGAGGGTGAAAAACTGTTTTTT.

V gene TRBV6-1 combines with J gene TRBJ2-1; 7 bases are a match to TRBD2. Losses at the gene ends were 6 bases for V and 10 bases for J; bases not matched to a gene: 6. The CDR3 is 12 amino acids. Per germline, CDR1 MNHNS and CDR2 SASEGT. As DNA, the CDR3 is TGTGCCAGCAGCGTCGGGGGGAGGGAGCAGTTCTTC. Translated, it gives CASSVGGREQFF.

The J gene is TRBJ1-2, the V gene TRBV12-3 or TRBV12-4; TRBD1 matches 12 bases. Losses at the gene ends were 8 bases for V and 8 bases for J; bases not matched to a gene: 9. This CDR3 has 14 amino acids. The CDR3 nucleotides read TGTGCCAGCGGCCCGGGACAGGGGGCGAGAGGCTACACCTTC. It translates to CASGPGQGARGYTF.

In this sample, this clonotype turned up a few times. The chain carries TRBV4-2 and TRBJ1-1; possible D gene TRBD1, 6 bases. V lost 8 bases and J 3 bases, leaving 13 bases between the germline ends. CDR1 and CDR2 (germline): LGHNA, YNFKEQ. This CDR3 contains 13 residues. CDR3 region: CASGPGEDTEAFF. The CDR3 DNA sequence: TGTGCCAGCGGCCCAGGGGAGGACACTGAAGCTTTCTTT.

This clonotype showed up just a few times. CDR3 sequence reads: CASSATGTGGVDTQYF. CDR3 in DNA: TGTGCCAGCAGCGCTACCGGGACAGGGGGTGTCGATACGCAGTATTTT. J is TRBJ2-3 and V is TRBV9; TRBD1 matches 11 bases. Looked up from germline, CDR1 is SGDLS and CDR2 is YYNGEE. The CDR3 has 16 amino acids. The ends lost 3 bases at V and 6 bases at J; junction bases unmatched: 9.

This clonotype has a handful of counts. The chain carries TRBV12-3 or TRBV12-4 and TRBJ2-5, with D possibly matching TRBD1 (7 bases). V gave up 2 bases and J gave up 1 base, with 17 bases separating them. The CDR3 sequence is 17 residues long. The CDR3 spells CASSLYKGGTAQETQYF. Written as DNA, the CDR3 is TGTGCCAGCAGTTTATATAAGGGCGGGACAGCCCAAGAGACCCAGTACTTC.

The chain has TRBV3-1 and TRBJ2-7; TRBD2 matches at 7 bases. CDR1 is LGHDT, CDR2 YNNKEL, per germline (reference sequence). Trimming took 8 bases from V and 0 from J; bases not matched to a gene: 7. The CDR3 is made up of 14 amino acids. Written as DNA, the CDR3 is TGTGCCAGCCGTTCTAGCGGAAGCTCCTACGAGCAGTACTTC. It is translated as CASRSSGSSYEQYF.

In this sample, this clonotype turned up a few times. This chain joins TRBV7-9 and TRBJ2-3; 7 bases are a match to TRBD2. The V gene end was trimmed by 3 bases and the J gene end by 6 bases; junction bases not matched to a gene: 12. Germline V gene data show CDR1 as SEHNR and CDR2 as FQNEAQ (reference sequence). The CDR3 extends over 16 amino acids. The CDR3 sequence: CASSFTMLAVSDTQYF. The CDR3 coding sequence is TGTGCCAGCAGCTTTACCATGCTAGCGGTTTCCGATACGCAGTATTTT.

The chain recombines TRBV12-3 or TRBV12-4 with TRBJ2-3; 8 bases are a match to TRBD2. Trimming cost V 4 bases and J 2 bases; bases outside gene matches: 5. The CDR3 has 15 amino acids. CDR3 DNA: TGTGCCAGCAGTTACGGGGGGGCCGTCACAGATACGCAGTATTTT. Protein: CASSYGGAVTDTQYF.

This clonotype was found a few times. The rearrangement links TRBV7-2 to TRBJ2-7; TRBD2 is a possible D gene (5 bases). The germline CDR1 and CDR2 sequences are SGHTA and FQGNSA. This CDR3 is 14 amino acids long. V dropped 7 bases and J dropped 0 bases, with 13 bases sitting between them. CDR3 loop: CASNGGRLSYEQYF. CDR3 in DNA: TGTGCCAGCAACGGAGGCAGGCTCTCCTACGAGCAGTACTTC.

The chain has TRBV12-3 or TRBV12-4 and TRBJ2-3; perhaps TRBD1 as D (5 bases). Deletions cut 6 bases from V and 5 bases from J, with 9 bases between. The CDR3 consists of 12 residues. As DNA, the CDR3 is TGTGCCAGCAGCCATGACAGAGATACGCAGTATTTT. This codes for CASSHDRDTQYF.